Listed below are T cell receptor beta chains from one sample, sequenced in a study of blood T cell repertoires in COVID-19. This table comes from immunoSEQ multiplex PCR, and its TCRdb copy is limited to in-frame clones, with some not included. In the table there are fewer than 500,000 clones, about 85% of which are singletons. Sequencing input: PBMCs or T cells enriched from blood (not recorded which). These receptors were obtained from a woman aged 18-29 years who had recovered from COVID-19. Both conserved end residues are part of each CDR3. Each record gives: V gene, J gene, clone size, D gene, CDR3 protein, CDR3 DNA. A D gene is named only where the DNA matches it firmly. Size tells how often a clone was seen (once, few, many) or the class of an expanded clone, and some rows leave it out.

>TRBV5-1|TRBJ1-2|NA|TRBD1
CASSPNELGQGKGYTF
TGCGCCAGCAGCCCGAATGAACTGGGACAGGGGAAAGGCTACACCTTC
>TRBV4-2|TRBJ2-4|NA|TRBD1
CASSQATGDGTKNIQYF
TGTGCCAGCAGCCAAGCGACAGGGGATGGAACCAAAAACATTCAGTACTTC
>TRBV2|TRBJ1-5|NA|NA
CASRESNQPQHF
TGTGCCAGCCGGGAAAGCAATCAGCCCCAGCATTTT
>TRBV19|TRBJ2-2|NA|TRBD2
CASRGLAGTGELFF
TGTGCCAGTAGGGGACTAGCGGGCACCGGGGAGCTGTTTTTT
>TRBV5-8|TRBJ1-1|NA|TRBD1
CASSLGGQATEAFF
TGTGCCAGCAGCTTGGGTGGACAGGCCACTGAAGCTTTCTTT
>TRBV24-1|TRBJ2-1|once|TRBD1
CATSGVTGDSNEQFF
TGTGCCACCAGTGGGGTGACAGGGGACAGCAATGAGCAGTTCTTC
>TRBV5-1|TRBJ1-4|NA|TRBD1
CASSFRQGKDEKLFF
TGCGCCAGCAGCTTTCGACAGGGGAAGGATGAAAAACTGTTTTTT
>TRBV5-1|TRBJ1-1|NA|NA
CASSAGDTEAFF
TGCGCCAGCAGCGCAGGGGACACTGAAGCTTTCTTT
>TRBV4-2|TRBJ2-1|NA|TRBD2
CASSPRGLAGGVSYNEQFF
TGTGCCAGCAGCCCCCGGGGACTAGCGGGGGGTGTGTCCTACAATGAGCAGTTCTTC
>TRBV7-8|TRBJ2-7|NA|NA
CASSPTMNEQYF
TGTGCCAGCAGCCCCACTATGAACGAGCAGTACTTC
>TRBV18|TRBJ1-1|NA|NA
CASSTGVRPTEAFF
TGTGCCAGCTCAACAGGTGTTCGGCCGACTGAAGCTTTCTTT
>TRBV30|TRBJ2-6|NA|TRBD1
CAWSRRALQGSEANVLTF
TGTGCCTGGAGTCGCCGCGCTTTACAGGGGAGTGAGGCCAACGTCCTGACTTTC
>TRBV5-4|TRBJ2-7|NA|TRBD1
CASSSRGWVDEQYF
TGTGCCAGCAGCTCCAGGGGGTGGGTTGACGAGCAGTACTTC